One and the same sample provided the 11 T cell receptor beta chains below, sequenced in a study of OX40 agonist ivuxolimab in advanced cancers. Clones were read by immunoSEQ multiplex PCR, and TCRdb kept only the in-frame ones, dropping some. This sample has tens of thousands of clones, with approximately 86% found just once. The sample in question was CD4+ or CD8+ T cells sorted from blood, obtained in a trial of the OX40 agonist ivuxolimab. Source of these receptors: an adult with an advanced solid tumor such as melanoma, head and neck, liver or kidney cancer.

Notes on this clone: The sample carries other DNA sequences with the same CDR3. The chain links TRBV5-1 to TRBJ1-1; D may be TRBD1 (6 bases). The CDR3 is 13 amino acids. Per the germline V gene, CDR1 is SGHRS and CDR2 is YFSETQ. Trimming left V 5 bases short and J 1 base short, with 9 bases between. As DNA, the CDR3 is TGCGCCAGCAGTCTACAGGGGAACACTGAAGCTTTCTTT. As protein: CASSLQGNTEAFF.

This chain links TRBV27 with TRBJ2-3; TRBD2 agrees at 10 bases. Germline V gene sequence: CDR1 MNHEY, CDR2 SMNVEV (reference sequence). V gave up 8 bases and J gave up 4 bases; unmatched junction bases: 6. The CDR3 has 14 amino acids. The CDR3 DNA sequence: TGTGCCAGCCAACAAGCGGGGGGGCCAGATACGCAGTATTTT. This translates into CASQQAGGPDTQYF.

This chain links TRBV6-1 with TRBJ1-1, with 8 bases identical to TRBD1. CDR3 length equals 14 residues. In germline, CDR1 is MNHNS, CDR2 SASEGT. Trimming cost V 6 bases and J 4 bases; bases outside gene matches: 7. The CDR3 is CASRVDRAITEAFF. The CDR3 coding sequence is TGTGCCAGCAGAGTGGACAGGGCGATCACTGAAGCTTTCTTT.

The chain employs TRBV5-1 and TRBJ2-7; 10 bases agree with TRBD1. CDR3 length equals 16 residues. Germline V gene lookup returns CDR1 SGHRS and CDR2 YFSETQ. Trimming at V came to 1 base and at J to 2 bases, leaving 6 bases not matched to a gene. The CDR3 here is CASSLQPGQGTYEQYF. The CDR3 region has the DNA TGCGCCAGCAGCTTGCAACCGGGACAGGGGACCTACGAGCAGTACTTC. The full variable domain, with the rest looked up from reference TRBV5-1 and TRBJ2-7, is KAGVTQTPRYLIKTRGQQVTLSCSPISGHRSVSWYQQTPGQGLQFLFEYFSETQRNKGNFPGRFSGRQFSNSRSEMNVSTLELGDSALYLCASSLQPGQGTYEQYFGPGTRLTVT.

The V call is TRBV4-1, the J call TRBJ2-1; 9 bases map to TRBD1. Trimming removed 0 bases from V and 6 bases from J; junction bases left unmatched: 9. Germline CDR1 reads MGHRA; CDR2 reads YSYEKL. The CDR3 has 17 residues. The CDR3 region is CASSQDPNRGLGNEQFF. CDR3 bases: TGCGCCAGCAGCCAAGATCCTAACAGGGGGCTAGGCAATGAGCAGTTCTTC.

Only one count was recorded for this clone. The chain couples TRBV20-1 to TRBJ1-2, with D hard to call. V lost 5 bases, J lost 4 bases, and 5 bases lay in between. This CDR3 comprises 10 residues. Germline V gives CDR1 DFQATT, CDR2 SNEGSKA (reference sequence). The CDR3 nucleotides are TGCAGTGCTTTCGTCTATGGCTACACCTTC. Encoded protein: CSAFVYGYTF.

As for this clone: The junction departs from the called germline gene at one end, perhaps through a read error. V gene TRBV5-1 combines with J gene TRBJ2-1; perhaps TRBD2 as D (5 bases). The CDR3 consists of 15 residues. Germline CDR1 reads SGHRS; CDR2 reads YFSETQ. CDR3 sequence reads: CASRLDFNSYNEQFF. CDR3 bases: TGCGCCAGCAGATTGGACTTCAACTCCTACAATGAGCAGTTCTTC.

The chain recombines TRBV5-4 with TRBJ1-4; D call uncertain. V was trimmed by 2 bases and J by 2 bases, leaving 10 bases between them. This CDR3 region has 15 residues. Germline assignment: CDR1 SGHNT and CDR2 YYREEE (reference sequence). Written as DNA, the CDR3 is TGTGCCAGCAGCTTTGGGCTATCGACTAATGAAAAACTGTTTTTT. Protein sequence: CASSFGLSTNEKLFF.

The V and J genes are TRBV30 and TRBJ1-3; 8 nucleotides match TRBD1. CDR3 length: 19 amino acids. V was clipped by 5 bases and J by 4 bases; unmatched bases: 22. Per germline, CDR1 GTSNPN and CDR2 SVGIG (reference sequence). The CDR3 bases are TGTGCCTGGGAACTCGGGACAGGCCCCCGTCTTTTTCGAGGAAACACCATATATTTT. Its protein is CAWELGTGPRLFRGNTIYF.

On this clone itself: Germline and junction disagree at one end, which may indicate a read error. The chain carries TRBV7-7 and TRBJ2-3, with a possible D match to TRBD2 (5 bases). CDR1 and CDR2 (germline): SSHAT, FNYEAQ (reference sequence). CDR3 length: 15 residues. The CDR3 is CASSLALGSTDTQYF. The CDR3 DNA reads as TGTGCTAGCAGCTTAGCGTTGGGAAGCACAGATACGCAGTATTTT.

In its sample, this clone was seen a few times. The rearrangement links TRBV30 to TRBJ1-5, with D unresolved. Per germline, CDR1 GTSNPN and CDR2 SVGIG (reference sequence). Trimming pared 1 base from V and 5 bases from J, leaving 12 bases between. CDR3 length equals 14 residues. The DNA of the CDR3 is TGTGCCTGGAGTGAAGCCGGCCAGTATCAGCCCCAGCATTTT. Amino acid sequence: CAWSEAGQYQPQHF.